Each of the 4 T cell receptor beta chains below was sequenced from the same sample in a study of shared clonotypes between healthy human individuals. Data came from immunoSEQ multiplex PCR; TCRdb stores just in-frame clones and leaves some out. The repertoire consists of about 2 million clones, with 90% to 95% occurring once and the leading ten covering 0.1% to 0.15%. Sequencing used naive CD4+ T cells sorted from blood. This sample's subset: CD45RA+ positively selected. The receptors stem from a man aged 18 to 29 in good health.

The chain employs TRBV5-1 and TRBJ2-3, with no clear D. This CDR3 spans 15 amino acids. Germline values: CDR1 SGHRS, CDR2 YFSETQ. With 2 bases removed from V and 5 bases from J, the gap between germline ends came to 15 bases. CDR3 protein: CASSLTSNLGDTQYF. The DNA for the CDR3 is TGCGCCAGCAGCTTAACAAGCAATCTGGGAGATACGCAGTATTTT.

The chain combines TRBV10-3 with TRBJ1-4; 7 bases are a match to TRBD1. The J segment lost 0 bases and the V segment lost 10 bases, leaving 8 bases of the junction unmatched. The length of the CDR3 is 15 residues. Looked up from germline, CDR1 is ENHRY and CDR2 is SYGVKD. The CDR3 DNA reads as TGTGCCACTGGACAGGAAACCCCAACTAATGAAAAACTGTTTTTT. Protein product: CATGQETPTNEKLFF.

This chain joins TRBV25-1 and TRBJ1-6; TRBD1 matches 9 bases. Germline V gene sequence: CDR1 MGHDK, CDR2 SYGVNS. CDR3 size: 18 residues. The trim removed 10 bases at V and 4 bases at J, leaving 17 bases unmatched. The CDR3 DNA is TGTGCCACCCAACATGGTTTACAGGGGGCGAAATATAATTCACCCCTCCACTTT. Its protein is CATQHGLQGAKYNSPLHF.

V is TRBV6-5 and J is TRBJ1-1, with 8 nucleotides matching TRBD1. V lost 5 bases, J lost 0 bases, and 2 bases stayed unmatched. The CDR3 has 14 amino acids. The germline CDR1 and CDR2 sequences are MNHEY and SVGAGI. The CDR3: CASSNRGLNTEAFF. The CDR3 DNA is TGTGCCAGCAGTAACAGGGGGTTGAACACTGAAGCTTTCTTT.